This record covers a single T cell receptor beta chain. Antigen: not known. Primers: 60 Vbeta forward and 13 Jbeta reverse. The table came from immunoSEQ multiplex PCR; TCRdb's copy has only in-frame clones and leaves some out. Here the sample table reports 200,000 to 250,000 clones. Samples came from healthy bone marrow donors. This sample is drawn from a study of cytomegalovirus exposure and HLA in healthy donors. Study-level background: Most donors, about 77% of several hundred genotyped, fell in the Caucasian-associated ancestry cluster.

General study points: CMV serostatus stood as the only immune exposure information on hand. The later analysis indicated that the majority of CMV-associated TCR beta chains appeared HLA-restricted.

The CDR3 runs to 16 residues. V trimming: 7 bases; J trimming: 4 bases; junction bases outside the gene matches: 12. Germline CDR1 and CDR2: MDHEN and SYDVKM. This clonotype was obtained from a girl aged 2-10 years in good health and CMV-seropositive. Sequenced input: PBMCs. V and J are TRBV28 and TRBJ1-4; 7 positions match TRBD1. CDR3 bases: TGTGCCAGCACCGAAATGACAGGGTCCGATAATGAAAAACTGTTTTTT. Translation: CASTEMTGSDNEKLFF. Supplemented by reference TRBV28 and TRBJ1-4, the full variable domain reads DVKVTQSSRYLVKRTGEKVFLECVQDMDHENMFWYRQDPGLGLRLIYFSYDVKMKEKGDIPEGYSVSREKKERFSLILESASTNQTSMYLCASTEMTGSDNEKLFFGSGTQLSVL.